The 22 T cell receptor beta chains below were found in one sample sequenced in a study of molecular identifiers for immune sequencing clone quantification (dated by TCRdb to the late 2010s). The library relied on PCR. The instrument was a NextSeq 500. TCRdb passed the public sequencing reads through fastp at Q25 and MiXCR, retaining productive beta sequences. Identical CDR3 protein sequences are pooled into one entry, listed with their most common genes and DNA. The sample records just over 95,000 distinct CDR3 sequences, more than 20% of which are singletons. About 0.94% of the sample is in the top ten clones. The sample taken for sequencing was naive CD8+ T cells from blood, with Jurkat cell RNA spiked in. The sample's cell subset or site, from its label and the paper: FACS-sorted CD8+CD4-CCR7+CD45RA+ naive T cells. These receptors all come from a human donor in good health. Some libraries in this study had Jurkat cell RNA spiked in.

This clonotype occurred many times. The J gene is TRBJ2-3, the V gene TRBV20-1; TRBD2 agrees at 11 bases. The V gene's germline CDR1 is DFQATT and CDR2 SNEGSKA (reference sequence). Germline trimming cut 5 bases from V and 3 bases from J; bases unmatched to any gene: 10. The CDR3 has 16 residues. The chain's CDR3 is CSALGLAGSETDTQYF. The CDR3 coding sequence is TGCAGTGCTTTAGGACTAGCGGGCAGTGAAACAGATACGCAGTATTTT.

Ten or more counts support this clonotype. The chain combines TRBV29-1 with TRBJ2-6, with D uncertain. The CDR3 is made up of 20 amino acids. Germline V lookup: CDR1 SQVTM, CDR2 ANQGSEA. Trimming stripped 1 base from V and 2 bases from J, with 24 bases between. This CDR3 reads CSVEVGLGNDHPAGANVLTF. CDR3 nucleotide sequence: TGCAGCGTTGAAGTGGGTTTGGGGAATGACCATCCGGCTGGGGCCAACGTCCTGACTTTC.

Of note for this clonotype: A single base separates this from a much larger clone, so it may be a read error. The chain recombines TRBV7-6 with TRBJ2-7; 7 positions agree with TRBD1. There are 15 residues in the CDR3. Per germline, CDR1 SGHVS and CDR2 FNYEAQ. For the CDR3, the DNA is TGTGCCAGCAGCCAAACCCCGGGACAGTACTACGGGCAGTACTTC. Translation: CASSQTPGQYYGQYF.

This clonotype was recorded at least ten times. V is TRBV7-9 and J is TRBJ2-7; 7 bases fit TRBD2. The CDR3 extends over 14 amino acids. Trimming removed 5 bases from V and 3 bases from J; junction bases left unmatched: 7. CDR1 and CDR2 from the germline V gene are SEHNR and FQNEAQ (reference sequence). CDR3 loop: CASSPGGRDYEQYF. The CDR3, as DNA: TGTGCCAGCAGCCCGGGAGGCAGGGACTACGAGCAGTACTTC.

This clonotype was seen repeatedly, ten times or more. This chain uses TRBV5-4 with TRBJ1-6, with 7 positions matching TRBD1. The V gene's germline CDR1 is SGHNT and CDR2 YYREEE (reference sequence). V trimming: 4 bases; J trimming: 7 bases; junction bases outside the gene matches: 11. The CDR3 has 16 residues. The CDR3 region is CASSRWDSFGNSPLHF. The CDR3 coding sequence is TGTGCCAGCAGCCGCTGGGACAGCTTCGGGAATTCACCCCTCCACTTT.

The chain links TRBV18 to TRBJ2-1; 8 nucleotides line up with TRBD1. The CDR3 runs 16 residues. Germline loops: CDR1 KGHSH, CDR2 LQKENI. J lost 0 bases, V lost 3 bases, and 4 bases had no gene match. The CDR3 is CASSPSGTGSYNEQFF. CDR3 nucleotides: TGTGCCAGCTCACCTTCCGGGACAGGCTCCTACAATGAGCAGTTCTTC.

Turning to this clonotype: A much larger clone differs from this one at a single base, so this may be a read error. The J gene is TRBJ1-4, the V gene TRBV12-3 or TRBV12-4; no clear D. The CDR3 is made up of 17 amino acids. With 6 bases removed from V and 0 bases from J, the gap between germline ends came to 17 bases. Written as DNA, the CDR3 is TGTGCCAGCAGCCCTAGTCCAGGAACCTCAACTAATGAAAAACTGTTTTTT. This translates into CASSPSPGTSTNEKLFF.

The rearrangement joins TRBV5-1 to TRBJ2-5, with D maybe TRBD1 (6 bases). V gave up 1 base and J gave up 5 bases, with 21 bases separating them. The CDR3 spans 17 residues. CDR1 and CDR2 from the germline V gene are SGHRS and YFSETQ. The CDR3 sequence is CASSLWGPRDRGETQYF. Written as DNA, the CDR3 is TGCGCCAGCAGCTTGTGGGGCCCAAGGGATAGGGGGGAGACCCAGTACTTC.

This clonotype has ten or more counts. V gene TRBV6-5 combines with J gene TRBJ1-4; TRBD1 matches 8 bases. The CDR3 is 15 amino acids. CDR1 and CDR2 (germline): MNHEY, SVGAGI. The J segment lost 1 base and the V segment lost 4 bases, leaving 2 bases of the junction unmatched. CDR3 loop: CASSLTGGTNEKLFF. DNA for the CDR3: TGTGCCAGCAGTTTAACAGGGGGAACTAATGAAAAACTGTTTTTT.

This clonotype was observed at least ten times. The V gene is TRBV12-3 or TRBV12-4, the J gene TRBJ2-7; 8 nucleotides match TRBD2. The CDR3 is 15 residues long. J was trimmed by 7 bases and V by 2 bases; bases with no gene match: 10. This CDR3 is CASSLRKREMGEQYF. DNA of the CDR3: TGTGCCAGCAGTTTAAGGAAGCGGGAGATGGGGGAGCAGTACTTC.

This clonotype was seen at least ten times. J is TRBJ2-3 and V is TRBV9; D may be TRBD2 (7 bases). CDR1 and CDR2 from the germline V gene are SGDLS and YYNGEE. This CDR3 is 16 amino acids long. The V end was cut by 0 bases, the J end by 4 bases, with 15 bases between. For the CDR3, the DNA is TGTGCCAGCAGCGTAGAAGAGGGCGGGGGCCCAGATACGCAGTATTTT. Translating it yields CASSVEEGGGPDTQYF.

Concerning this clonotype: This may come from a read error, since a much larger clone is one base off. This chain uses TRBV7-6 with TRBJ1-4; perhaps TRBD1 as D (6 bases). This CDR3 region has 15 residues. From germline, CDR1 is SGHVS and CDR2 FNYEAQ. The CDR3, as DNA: TGTGCCGGCAGCTTAGTGGGGGCTCGGGGCGAAAAACTGTTTTTT. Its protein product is CAGSLVGARGEKLFF.

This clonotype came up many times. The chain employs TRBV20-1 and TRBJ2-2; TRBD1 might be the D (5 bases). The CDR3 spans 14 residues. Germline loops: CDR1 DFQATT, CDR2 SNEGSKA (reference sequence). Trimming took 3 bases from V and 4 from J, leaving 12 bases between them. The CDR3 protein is CSASLDRTTGELFF. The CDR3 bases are TGCAGTGCTAGCCTCGACAGAACCACCGGGGAGCTGTTTTTT.

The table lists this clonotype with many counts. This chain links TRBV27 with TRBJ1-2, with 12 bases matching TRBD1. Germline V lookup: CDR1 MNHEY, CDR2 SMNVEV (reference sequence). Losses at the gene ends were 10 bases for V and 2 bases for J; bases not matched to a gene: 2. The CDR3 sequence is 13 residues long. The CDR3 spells CATGTGGNYGYTF. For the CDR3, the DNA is TGTGCCACCGGGACAGGGGGCAACTATGGCTACACCTTC.

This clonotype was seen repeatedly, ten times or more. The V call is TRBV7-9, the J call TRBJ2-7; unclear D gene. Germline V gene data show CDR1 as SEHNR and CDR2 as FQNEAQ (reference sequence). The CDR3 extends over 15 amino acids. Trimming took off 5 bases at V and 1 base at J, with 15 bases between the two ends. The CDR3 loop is CASSPGWGSSYEQYF. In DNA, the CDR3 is TGTGCCAGCAGCCCGGGTTGGGGTTCGTCCTACGAGCAGTACTTC.

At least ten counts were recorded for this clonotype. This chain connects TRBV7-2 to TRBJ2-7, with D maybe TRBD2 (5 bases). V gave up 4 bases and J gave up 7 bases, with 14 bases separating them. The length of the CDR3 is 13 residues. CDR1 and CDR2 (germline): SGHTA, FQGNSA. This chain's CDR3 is CASSSPTSGEQYF. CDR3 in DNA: TGTGCCAGCAGCTCCCCTACCTCGGGGGAGCAGTACTTC.

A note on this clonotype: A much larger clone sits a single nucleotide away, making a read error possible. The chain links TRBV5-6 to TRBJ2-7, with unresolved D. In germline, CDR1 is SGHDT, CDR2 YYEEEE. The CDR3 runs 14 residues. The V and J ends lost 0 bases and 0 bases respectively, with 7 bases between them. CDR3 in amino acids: CASSLADGSYEQYF. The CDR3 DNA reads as TGTGCCAGCAGCTTGGCCGACGGCTCCTACGAGCAGTACTTC.

The CDR3 region is CASSPVLAGLNSYEQYF. CDR3 nucleotide sequence: TGTGCCAGCAGCCCTGTACTGGCCGGACTGAACTCCTACGAGCAGTACTTC. The V and J genes are TRBV7-9 and TRBJ2-7; D might be TRBD2 (5 bases). The CDR3 contains 17 residues. Trimming shortened V by 5 bases and J by 0 bases, and 20 bases separated the two germline ends. Per germline, CDR1 SEHNR and CDR2 FQNEAQ (reference sequence).

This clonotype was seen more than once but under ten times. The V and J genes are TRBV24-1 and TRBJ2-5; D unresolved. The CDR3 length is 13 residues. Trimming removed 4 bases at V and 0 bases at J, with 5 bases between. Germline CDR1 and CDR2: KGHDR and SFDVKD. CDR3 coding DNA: TGTGCCACCAGTGACCGGAACCAAGAGACCCAGTACTTC. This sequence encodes CATSDRNQETQYF.

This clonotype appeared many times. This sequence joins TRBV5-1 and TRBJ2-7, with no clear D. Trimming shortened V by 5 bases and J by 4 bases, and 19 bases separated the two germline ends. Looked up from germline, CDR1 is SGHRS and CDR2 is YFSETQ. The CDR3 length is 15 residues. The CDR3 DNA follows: TGCGCCAGCAGGACTGCGATCACCCCGGAATACGAGCAGTACTTC. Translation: CASRTAITPEYEQYF.

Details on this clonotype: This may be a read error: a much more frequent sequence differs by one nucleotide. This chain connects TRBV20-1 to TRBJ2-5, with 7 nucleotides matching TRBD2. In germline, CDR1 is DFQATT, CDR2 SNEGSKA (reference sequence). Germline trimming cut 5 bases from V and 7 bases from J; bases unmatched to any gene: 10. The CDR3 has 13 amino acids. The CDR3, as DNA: TGCAGTGCTTTTAAGCGGGGTGCGGGGACCCAGTACTTC. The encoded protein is CSAFKRGAGTQYF.

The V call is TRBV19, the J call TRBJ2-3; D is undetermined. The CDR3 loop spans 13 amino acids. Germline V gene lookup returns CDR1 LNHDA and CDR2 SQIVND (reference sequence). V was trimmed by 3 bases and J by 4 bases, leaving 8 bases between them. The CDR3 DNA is TGTGCCAGTAGTATCCCCTCCGCAGATACGCAGTATTTT. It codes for CASSIPSADTQYF.